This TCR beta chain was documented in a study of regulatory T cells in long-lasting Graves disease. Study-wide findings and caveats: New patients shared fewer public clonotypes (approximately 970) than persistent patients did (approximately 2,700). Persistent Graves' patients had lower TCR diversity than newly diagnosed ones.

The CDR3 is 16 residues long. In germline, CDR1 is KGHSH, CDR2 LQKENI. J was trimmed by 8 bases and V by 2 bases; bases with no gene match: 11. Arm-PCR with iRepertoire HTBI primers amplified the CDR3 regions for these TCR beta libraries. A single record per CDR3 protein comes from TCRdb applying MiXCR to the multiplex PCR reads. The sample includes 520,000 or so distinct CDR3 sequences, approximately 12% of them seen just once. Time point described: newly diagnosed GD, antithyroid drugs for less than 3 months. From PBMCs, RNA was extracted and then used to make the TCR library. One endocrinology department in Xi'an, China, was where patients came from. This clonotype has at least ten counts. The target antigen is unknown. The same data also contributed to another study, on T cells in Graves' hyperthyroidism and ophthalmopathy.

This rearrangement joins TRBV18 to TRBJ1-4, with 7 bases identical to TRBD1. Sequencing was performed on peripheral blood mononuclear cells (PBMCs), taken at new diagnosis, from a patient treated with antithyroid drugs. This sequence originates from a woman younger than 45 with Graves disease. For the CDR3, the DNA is TGTGCCAGCTCACCATCAACGGGACAGAGGAAAGAAAAACTGTTTTTT. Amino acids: CASSPSTGQRKEKLFF.